This record covers a single TCR beta chain. No antigen is known for it. The data were taken from a study of cytomegalovirus exposure and HLA in healthy donors. Findings of the study overall: Previously analyzed data showed that most TCR beta V segments were productive at a frequency of about 90% or about 30%. It was reported in a later analysis that an Asian-associated ancestry cluster showed fewer N-insertions than the approximately 670-donor mean.

The PCR employed 60 Vbeta primers together with 13 Jbeta primers. Only in-frame clones appear in the TCRdb table, and some are missing; sequencing was by immunoSEQ multiplex PCR. Among 200,000 to 250,000 clones listed, more than 75% were seen once. The CDR3 covers 14 residues. From germline, CDR1 is SGHTA and CDR2 FQGNSA. V dropped 1 base and J dropped 1 base, with 8 bases sitting between them. The receptor comes from a male donor in good health and CMV-seronegative. The chain employs TRBV7-2 and TRBJ2-7; D ambiguous. Input material: PBMCs. CDR3 protein: CASSLGVLSYEQYF. The DNA for the CDR3 is TGTGCCAGCAGCTTAGGTGTTCTATCCTACGAGCAGTACTTC.